Sequencing of this T cell receptor (beta chain) was carried out in a study of cytomegalovirus exposure and HLA in healthy donors. V dropped 5 bases and J dropped 5; count of bases not matched to a gene: 13. CDR3 size: 18 residues. Germline CDR1 is SEHNR and CDR2 is FQNEAQ (reference sequence). A note on this clone: Its antigen remains unknown.

Primers included in the PCR were 60 Vbeta and 13 Jbeta primers. The assay was immunoSEQ multiplex PCR, and TCRdb's table has in-frame clones only and misses some. The repertoire holds some 200,000 clones, with about four fifths as singletons. Overall study findings and caveats: Previous analysis showed most TCR beta V segments were productive about 87% or about 30% of the time.

What was sequenced was PBMCs. The V gene is TRBV7-9, the J gene TRBJ2-3, with 13 bases aligning to TRBD2. This TCR was sampled from a woman aged 45 to 65 in good health and CMV-seronegative. The CDR3 loop is CASSPTSGRARYRDTQYF. The CDR3 DNA reads TGTGCCAGCAGCCCCACTAGCGGGAGGGCCAGGTATAGAGATACGCAGTATTTT.